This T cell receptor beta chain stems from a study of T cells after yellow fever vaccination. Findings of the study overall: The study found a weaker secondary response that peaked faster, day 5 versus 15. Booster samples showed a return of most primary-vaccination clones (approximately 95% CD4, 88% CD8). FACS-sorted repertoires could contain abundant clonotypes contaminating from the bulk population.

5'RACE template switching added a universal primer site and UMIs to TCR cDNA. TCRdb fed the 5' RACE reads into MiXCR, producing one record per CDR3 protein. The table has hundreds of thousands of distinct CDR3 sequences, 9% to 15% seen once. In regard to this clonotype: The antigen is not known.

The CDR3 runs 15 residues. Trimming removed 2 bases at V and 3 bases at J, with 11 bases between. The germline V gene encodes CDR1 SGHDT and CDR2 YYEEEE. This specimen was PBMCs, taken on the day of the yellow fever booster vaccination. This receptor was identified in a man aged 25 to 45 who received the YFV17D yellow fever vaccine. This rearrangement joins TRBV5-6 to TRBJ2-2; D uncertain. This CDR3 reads CASSFIGPHTGELFF. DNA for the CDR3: TGTGCCAGCAGCTTCATCGGGCCGCACACCGGGGAGCTGTTTTTT. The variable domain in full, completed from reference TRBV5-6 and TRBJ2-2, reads DAGVTQSPTHLIKTRGQQVTLRCSPKSGHDTVSWYQQALGQGPQFIFQYYEEEERQRGNFPDRFSGHQFPNYSSELNVNALLLGDSALYLCASSFIGPHTGELFFGEGSRLTVL.